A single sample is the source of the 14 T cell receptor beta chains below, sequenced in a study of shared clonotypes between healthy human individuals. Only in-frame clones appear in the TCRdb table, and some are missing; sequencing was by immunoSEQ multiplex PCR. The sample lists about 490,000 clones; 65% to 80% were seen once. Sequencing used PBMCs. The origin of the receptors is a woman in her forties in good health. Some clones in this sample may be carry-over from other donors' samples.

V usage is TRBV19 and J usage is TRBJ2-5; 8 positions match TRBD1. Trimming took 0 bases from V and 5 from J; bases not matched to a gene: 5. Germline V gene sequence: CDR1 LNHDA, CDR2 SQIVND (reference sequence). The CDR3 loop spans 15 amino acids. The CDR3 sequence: CASSIDRGRSETQYF. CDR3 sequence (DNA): TGTGCCAGTAGTATAGACAGGGGGCGAAGCGAGACCCAGTACTTC.

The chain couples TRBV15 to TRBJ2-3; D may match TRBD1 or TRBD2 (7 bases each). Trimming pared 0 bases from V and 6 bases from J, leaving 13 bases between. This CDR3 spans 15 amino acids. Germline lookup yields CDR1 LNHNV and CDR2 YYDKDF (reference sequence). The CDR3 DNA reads TGTGCCACCAGCAGAGAGGGGGGGACAGCCGATACGCAGTATTTT. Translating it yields CATSREGGTADTQYF.

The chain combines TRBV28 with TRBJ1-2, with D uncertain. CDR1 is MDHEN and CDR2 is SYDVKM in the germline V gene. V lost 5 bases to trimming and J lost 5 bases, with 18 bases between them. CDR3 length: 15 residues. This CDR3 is CASSPAAGNLYGYTF. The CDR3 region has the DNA TGTGCCAGCAGTCCCGCCGCCGGGAACCTATATGGCTACACCTTC.

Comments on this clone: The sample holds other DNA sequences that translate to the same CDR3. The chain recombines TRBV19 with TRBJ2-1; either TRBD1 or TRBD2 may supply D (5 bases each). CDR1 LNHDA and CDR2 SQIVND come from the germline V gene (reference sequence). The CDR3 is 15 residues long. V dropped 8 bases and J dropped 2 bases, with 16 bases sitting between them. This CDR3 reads CASSVSGLAYNEQFF. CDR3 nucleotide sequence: TGTGCCAGTTCAGTGTCGGGGCTAGCCTACAATGAGCAGTTCTTC.

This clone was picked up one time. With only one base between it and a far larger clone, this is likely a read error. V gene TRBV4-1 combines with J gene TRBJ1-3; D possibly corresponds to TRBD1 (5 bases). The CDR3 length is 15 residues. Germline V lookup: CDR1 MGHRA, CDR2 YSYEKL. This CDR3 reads CASSQSLGGANTTYF. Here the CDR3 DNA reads TGCGCCAGCAGCCAGTCCCTCGGGGGAGCAAACACCACATATTTT.

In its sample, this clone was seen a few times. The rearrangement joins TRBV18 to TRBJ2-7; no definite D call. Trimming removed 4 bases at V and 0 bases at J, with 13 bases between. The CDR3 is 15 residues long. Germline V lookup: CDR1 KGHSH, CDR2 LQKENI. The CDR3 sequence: CASSHPTVSSYEQYF. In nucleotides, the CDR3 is TGTGCCAGCTCACACCCAACAGTGAGCTCCTACGAGCAGTACTTC.

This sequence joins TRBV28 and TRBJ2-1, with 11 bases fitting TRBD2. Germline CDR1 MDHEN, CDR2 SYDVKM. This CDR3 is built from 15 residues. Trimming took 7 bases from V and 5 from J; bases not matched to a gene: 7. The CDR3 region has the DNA TGTGCCAGCATGAGAATAGCGGGAGGGGACAATGAGCAGTTCTTC. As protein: CASMRIAGGDNEQFF.

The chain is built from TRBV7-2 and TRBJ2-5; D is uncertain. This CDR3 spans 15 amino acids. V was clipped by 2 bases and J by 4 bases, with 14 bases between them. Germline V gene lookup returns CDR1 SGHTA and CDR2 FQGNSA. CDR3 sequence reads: CASSLIFAVRETQYF. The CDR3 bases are TGTGCCAGCAGCTTAATATTTGCAGTACGAGAGACCCAGTACTTC.

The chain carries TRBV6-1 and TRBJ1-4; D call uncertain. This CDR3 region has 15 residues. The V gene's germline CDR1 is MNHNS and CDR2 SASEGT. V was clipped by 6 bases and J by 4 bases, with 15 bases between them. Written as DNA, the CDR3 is TGTGCCAGCAGCAGAAGTGCCAGTATTAATGAAAAACTGTTTTTT. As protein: CASSRSASINEKLFF.

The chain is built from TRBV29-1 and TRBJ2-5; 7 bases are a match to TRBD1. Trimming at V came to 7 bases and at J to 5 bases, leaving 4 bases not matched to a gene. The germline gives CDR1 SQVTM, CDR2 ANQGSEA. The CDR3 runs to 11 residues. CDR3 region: CSADRVETQYF. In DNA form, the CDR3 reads TGCAGCGCCGACAGGGTTGAGACCCAGTACTTC.

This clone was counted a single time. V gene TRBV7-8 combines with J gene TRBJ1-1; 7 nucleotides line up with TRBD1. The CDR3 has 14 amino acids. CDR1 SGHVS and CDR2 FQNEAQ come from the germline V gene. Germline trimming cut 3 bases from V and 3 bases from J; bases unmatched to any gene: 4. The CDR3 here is CASSFDRADTEAFF. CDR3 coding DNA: TGTGCCAGCAGCTTCGACAGGGCCGACACTGAAGCTTTCTTT. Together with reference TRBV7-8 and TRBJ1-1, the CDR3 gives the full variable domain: GAGVSQSPRYKVAKRGQDVALRCDPISGHVSLFWYQQALGQGPEFLTYFQNEAQLDKSGLPSDRFFAERPEGSVSTLKIQRTQQEDSAVYLCASSFDRADTEAFFGQGTRLTVV.

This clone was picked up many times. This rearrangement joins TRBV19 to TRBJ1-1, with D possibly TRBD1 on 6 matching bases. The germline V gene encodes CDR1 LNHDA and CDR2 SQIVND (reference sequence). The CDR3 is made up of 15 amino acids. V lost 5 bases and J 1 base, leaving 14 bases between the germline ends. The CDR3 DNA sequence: TGTGCCAGTAGTTTGCAGGGGTCGGCGAACACTGAAGCTTTCTTT. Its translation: CASSLQGSANTEAFF.

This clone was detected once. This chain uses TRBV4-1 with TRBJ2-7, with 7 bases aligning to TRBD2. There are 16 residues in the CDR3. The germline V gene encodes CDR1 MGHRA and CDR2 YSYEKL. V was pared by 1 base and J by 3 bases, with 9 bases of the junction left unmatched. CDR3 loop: CASSQGLAATNYEQYF. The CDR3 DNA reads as TGCGCCAGCAGCCAAGGTCTAGCGGCCACCAACTACGAGCAGTACTTC.

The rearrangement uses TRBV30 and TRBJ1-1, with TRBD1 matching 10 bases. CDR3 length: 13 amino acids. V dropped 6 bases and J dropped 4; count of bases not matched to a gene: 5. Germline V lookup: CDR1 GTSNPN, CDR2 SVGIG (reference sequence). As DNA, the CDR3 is TGTGCCTGTGCCGGGACAGGGGCCACTGAAGCTTTCTTT. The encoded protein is CACAGTGATEAFF.